This TCR beta chain is drawn from a study of T cells expressing NK-cell markers. In the study overall: The TCR beta repertoires were obtained from sorted CD3+CD56+NKG2C+, CD3+CD56+NKG2C- and CD3+CD56-NKG2C+ T cells.

The CDR3 consists of 14 residues. CDR1 GTSNPN and CDR2 SVGIG come from the germline V gene (reference sequence). TCRdb re-called the 5' RACE reads and gives one entry per CDR3 protein, without DNA. Its table records about 160,000 distinct CDR3 sequences. The receptor comes from a woman aged 18-69 years in good health. Source material: blood T cells: a sorted CD56 or NKG2C T cell subset, CD4+ or CD8+ T cells, or bulk PBMC T cells (not recorded which). The chain recombines TRBV30 with TRBJ1-5. CDR3 amino acids: CAWSGQGGRQPQHF.